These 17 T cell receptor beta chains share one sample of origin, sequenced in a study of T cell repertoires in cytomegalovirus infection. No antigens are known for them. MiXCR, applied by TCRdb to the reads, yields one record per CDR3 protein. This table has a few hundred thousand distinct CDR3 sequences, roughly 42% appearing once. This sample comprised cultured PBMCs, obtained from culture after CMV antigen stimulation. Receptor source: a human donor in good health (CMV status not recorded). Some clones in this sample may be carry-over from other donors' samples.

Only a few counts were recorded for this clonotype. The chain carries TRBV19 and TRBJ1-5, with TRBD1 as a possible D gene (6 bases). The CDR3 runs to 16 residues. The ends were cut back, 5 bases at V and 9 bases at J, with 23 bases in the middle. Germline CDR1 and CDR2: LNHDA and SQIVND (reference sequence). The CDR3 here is CASSLWWPGTTTPQHF. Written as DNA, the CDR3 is TGTGCCAGTAGTCTCTGGTGGCCCGGGACAACCACGCCCCAGCATTTT.

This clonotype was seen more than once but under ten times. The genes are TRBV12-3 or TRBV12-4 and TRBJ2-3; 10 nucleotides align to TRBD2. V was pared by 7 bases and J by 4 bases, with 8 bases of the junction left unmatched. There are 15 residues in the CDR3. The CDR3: CASTSSSGGADTQYF. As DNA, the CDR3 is TGTGCCAGCACCTCTTCTAGCGGGGGAGCAGATACGCAGTATTTT.

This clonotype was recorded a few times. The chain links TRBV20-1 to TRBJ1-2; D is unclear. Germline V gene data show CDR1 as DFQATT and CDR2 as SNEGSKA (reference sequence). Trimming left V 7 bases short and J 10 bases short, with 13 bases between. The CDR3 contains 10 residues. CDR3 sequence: CSVGSEAYTF. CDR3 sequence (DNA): TGCAGTGTCGGTAGTGAAGCCTACACCTTC.

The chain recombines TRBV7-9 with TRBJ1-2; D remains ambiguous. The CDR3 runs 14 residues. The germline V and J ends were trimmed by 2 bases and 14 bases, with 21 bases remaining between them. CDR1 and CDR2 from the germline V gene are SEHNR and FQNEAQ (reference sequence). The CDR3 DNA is TGTGCCAGCAGCTTACGGGCAGCCTACAGCCCGGGGACCTTC. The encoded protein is CASSLRAAYSPGTF.

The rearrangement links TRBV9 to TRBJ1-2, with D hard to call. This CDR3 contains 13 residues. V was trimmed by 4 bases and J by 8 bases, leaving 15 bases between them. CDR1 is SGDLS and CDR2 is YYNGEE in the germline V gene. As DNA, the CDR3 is TGTGCCAGCAGCTCAAGTCCCTTTGGGGGCTACACCTTC. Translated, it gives CASSSSPFGGYTF.

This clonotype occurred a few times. The chain's CDR3 is CASNTARGGRGDTQYF. CDR3 DNA sequence: TGTGCCAGCAACACGGCGCGGGGGGGCCGAGGAGATACGCAGTATTTT. The chain is built from TRBV2 and TRBJ2-3, with TRBD2 matching 9 bases. The CDR3 length is 16 residues. CDR1 and CDR2 from the germline V gene are SNHLY and FYNNEI. V gave up 7 bases and J gave up 5 bases; unmatched junction bases: 13.

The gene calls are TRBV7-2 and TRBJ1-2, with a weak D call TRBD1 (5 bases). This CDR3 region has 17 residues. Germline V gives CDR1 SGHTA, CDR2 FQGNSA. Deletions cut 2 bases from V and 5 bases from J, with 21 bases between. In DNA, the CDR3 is TGTGCCAGCAGCTTACAATCCATCGGGGCTACCGGATATGGCTACACCTTC. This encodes CASSLQSIGATGYGYTF.

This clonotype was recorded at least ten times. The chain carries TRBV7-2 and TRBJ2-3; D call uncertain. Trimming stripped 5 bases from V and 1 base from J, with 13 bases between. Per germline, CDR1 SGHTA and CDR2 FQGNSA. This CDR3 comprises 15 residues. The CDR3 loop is CASSPLSWGTDTQYF. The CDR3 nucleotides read TGTGCCAGCAGCCCCTTAAGTTGGGGCACAGATACGCAGTATTTT.

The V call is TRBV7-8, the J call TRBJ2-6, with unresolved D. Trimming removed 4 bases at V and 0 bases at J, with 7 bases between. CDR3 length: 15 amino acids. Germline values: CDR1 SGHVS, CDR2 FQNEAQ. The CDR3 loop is CASSSFNSGANVLTF. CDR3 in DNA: TGTGCCAGCAGCTCCTTTAACTCTGGGGCCAACGTCCTGACTTTC.

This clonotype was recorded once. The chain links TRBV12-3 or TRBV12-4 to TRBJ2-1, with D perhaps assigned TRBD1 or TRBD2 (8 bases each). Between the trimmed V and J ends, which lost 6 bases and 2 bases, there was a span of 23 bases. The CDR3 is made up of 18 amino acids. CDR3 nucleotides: TGTGCCAGCAGATCGGGGGGGGGGGACAGGCTAACCTACAATGAGCAGTTCTTC. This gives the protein CASRSGGGDRLTYNEQFF.

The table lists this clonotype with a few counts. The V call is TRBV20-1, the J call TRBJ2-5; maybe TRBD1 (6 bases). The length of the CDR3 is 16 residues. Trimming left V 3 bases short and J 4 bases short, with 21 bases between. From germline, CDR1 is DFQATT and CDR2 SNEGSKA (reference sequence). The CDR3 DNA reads TGCAGTGCTAGGGACCCTGGGACAAACCACCGAGAGACCCAGTACTTC. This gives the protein CSARDPGTNHRETQYF.

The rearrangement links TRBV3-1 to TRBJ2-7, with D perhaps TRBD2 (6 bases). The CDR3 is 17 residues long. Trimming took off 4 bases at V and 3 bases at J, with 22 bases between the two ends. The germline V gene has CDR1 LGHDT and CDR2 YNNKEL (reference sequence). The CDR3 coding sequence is TGTGCCAGCAGCCCAGGCCCCCGGGACTCAGTATTCTACGAGCAGTACTTC. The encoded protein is CASSPGPRDSVFYEQYF.

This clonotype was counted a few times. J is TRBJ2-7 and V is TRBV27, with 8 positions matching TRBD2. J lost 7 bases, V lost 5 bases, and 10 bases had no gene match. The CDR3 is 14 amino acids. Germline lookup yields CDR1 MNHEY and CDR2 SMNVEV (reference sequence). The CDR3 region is CASSVAGPGGEQYF. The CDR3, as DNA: TGTGCCAGCAGTGTAGCGGGACCCGGGGGAGAGCAGTACTTC.

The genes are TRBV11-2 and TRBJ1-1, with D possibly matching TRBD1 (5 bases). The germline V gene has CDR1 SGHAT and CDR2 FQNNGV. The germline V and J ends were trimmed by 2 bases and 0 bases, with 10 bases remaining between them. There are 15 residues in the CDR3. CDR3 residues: CASSLRGSMNTEAFF. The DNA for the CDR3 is TGTGCCAGCAGCTTAAGGGGATCCATGAACACTGAAGCTTTCTTT.

The CDR3 nucleotides read TGTGCCAGCAATCACCGCCGGGACAGGGGAGTTGGCAATCAGCCCCAGCATTTT. It codes for CASNHRRDRGVGNQPQHF. The V and J genes are TRBV6-2 or TRBV6-3 and TRBJ1-5; 10 bases map to TRBD1. With V trimmed by 7 bases and J by 2 bases, 14 bases remained unmatched. Germline CDR1 is MNHEY and CDR2 is SVGEGT. The CDR3 runs 18 residues.

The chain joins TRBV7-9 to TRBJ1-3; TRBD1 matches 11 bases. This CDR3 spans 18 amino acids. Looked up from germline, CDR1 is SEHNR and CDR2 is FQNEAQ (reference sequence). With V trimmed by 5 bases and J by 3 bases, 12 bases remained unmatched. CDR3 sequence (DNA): TGTGCCAGCAGCGCACAGAATCCGGACAGGGGGCTTGGAAACACCATATATTTT. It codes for CASSAQNPDRGLGNTIYF.

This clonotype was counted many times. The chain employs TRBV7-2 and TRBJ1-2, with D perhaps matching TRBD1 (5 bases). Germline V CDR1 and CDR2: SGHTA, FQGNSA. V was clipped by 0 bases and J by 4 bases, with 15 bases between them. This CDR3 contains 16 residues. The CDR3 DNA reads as TGTGCCAGCAGCTTAGCCCTGCAGGGCTCTGGCTATGGCTACACCTTC. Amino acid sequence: CASSLALQGSGYGYTF.